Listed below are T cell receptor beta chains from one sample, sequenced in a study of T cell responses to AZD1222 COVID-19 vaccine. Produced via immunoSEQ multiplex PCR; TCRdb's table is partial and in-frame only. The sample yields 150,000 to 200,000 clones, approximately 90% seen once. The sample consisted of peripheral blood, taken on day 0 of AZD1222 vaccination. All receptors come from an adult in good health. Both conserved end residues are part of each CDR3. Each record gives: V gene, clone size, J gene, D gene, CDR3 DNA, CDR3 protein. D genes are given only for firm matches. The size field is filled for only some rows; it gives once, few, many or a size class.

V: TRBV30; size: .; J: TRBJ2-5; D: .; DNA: TGTGCCTGGAGTCAAGGGGGTCGGACAGAGACCCAGTACTTC; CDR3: CAWSQGGRTETQYF
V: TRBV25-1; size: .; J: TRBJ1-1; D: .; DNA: TGTGCCAGCAGTGACTCTGGACTCCCCGGACGGAACACTGAAGCTTTCTTT; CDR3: CASSDSGLPGRNTEAFF
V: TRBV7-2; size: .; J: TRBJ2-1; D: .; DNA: TGTGCCAGCAGCTTTGGGGGCTCCTACAATGAGCAGTTCTTC; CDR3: CASSFGGSYNEQFF
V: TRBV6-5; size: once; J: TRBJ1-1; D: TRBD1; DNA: TGTGCCAGCAGAGGACAGGGTCTGGTCACTGAAGCTTTCTTT; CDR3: CASRGQGLVTEAFF
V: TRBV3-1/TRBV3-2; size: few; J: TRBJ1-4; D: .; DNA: TGTGCCAGCAGCCAAGATTACAATGAAAAACTGTTTTTT; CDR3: CASSQDYNEKLFF
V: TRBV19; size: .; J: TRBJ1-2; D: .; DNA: TGTGCCACAACAGACGCTAGGGAAGAACAATCTAACTATGGCTACACCTTC; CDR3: CATTDAREEQSNYGYTF
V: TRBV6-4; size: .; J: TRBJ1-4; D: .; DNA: TGTGCCAGCAGCGGAGGTTACACTAATGAAAAACTGTTTTTT; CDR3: CASSGGYTNEKLFF
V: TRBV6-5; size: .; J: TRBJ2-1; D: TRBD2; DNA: TGTGCCAGCAGTAACGGACTAGCGGGAGGGAATGAGCAGTTCTTC; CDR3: CASSNGLAGGNEQFF
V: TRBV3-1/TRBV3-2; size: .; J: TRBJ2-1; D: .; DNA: TGTGCCAGCAGCCAAGATATGCACTCCCTCTCCTACAATGAGCAGTTCTTC; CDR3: CASSQDMHSLSYNEQFF
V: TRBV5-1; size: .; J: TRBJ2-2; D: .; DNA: TGCGCCAGCAGCTTGATGACACCAAACACCGGGGAGCTGTTTTTT; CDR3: CASSLMTPNTGELFF
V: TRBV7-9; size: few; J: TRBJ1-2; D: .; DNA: TGTGCCAGCAGCTTAGGGGGGGTACTGCACCCTGGCTACACCTTC; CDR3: CASSLGGVLHPGYTF
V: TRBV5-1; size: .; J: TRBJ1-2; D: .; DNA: TGCGCCAGCTGGGCCGGGGGGCCCTATGGCTACACCTTC; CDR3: CASWAGGPYGYTF
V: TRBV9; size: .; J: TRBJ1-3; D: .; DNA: TGTGCCAGCAGCGGGGACATCTCTGGAAACACCATATATTTT; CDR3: CASSGDISGNTIYF
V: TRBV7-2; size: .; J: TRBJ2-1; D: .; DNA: TGTGCCAGCAGCCGAGAATACAATGAGCAGTTCTTC; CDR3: CASSREYNEQFF
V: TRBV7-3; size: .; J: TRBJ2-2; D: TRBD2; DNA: TGTGCCAGCAGCTTCATAGCGGGAGTTACCGGGGAGCTGTTTTTT; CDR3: CASSFIAGVTGELFF
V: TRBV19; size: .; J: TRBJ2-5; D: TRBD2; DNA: TGTGCCAGTAGTATGCTAGCGGGGCAACAAGAGACCCAGTACTTC; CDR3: CASSMLAGQQETQYF
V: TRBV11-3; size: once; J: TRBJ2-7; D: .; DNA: TGTGCCACCGGACGGACCTTGAACGAGCAGTACTTC; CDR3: CATGRTLNEQYF
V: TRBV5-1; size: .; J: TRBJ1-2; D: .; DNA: TGCGCCAGCAGCTTGGTCCTCGGGACAAACTATGGCTACACCTTC; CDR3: CASSLVLGTNYGYTF
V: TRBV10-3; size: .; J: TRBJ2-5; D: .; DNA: TGTGCCATCAGTGGCTGGGGCCAAGAGACCCAGTACTTC; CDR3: CAISGWGQETQYF
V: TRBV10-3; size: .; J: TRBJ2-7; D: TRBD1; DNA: TGTGCCATCAGGGACAGGGCGAGCGAGCAGTACTTC; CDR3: CAIRDRASEQYF
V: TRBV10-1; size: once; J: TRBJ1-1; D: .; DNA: TGCGCCAGCAGTGAAAAATTGTCAAAAAACACTGAAGCTTTCTTT; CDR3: CASSEKLSKNTEAFF
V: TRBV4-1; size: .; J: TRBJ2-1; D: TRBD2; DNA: TGCGCCAGCAGCCAAGTCCCTAGCGGTGGTTACAATGAGCAGTTCTTC; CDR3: CASSQVPSGGYNEQFF
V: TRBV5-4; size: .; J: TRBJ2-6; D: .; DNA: TGTGCCAGCAGCTTCCGCCCCGGGGGCTCTGGGGCCAACGTCCTGACTTTC; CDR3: CASSFRPGGSGANVLTF
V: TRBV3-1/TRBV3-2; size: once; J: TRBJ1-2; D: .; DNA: TGTGCCAGCAGCCGCGTTTATGAGTCTGGTGGCTACACCTTC; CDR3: CASSRVYESGGYTF
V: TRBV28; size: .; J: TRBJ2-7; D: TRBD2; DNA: TGTGCCAGCAGCCTACTGGGGCTAGCGGGAGGGTCCCCCTACGAGCAGTACTTC; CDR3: CASSLLGLAGGSPYEQYF
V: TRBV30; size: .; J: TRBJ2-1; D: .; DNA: TGTGCCTGGAGTACGGGAAGGGGGGAAAATGAGCAGTTCTTC; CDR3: CAWSTGRGENEQFF
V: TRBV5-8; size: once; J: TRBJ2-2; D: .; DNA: TGTGCCAGCCTAACGACAGGGAACACCGGGGAGCTGTTTTTT; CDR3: CASLTTGNTGELFF
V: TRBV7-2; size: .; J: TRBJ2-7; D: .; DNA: TGTGCCAGCAGCTTTATACTAGCTGCCTACGAGCAGTACTTC; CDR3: CASSFILAAYEQYF
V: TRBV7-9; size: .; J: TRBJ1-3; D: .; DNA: TGTGCCAGCAGCCCCTTCTTGGGGGCTGGAAACACCATATATTTT; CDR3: CASSPFLGAGNTIYF
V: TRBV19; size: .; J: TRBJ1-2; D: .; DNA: TGTGCCAGTAGCCGGCCTAATGCCGCTAACTATGGCTACACCTTC; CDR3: CASSRPNAANYGYTF
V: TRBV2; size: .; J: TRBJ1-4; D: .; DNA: TGTGCCAGCAGTCTGGGACGGTTGTTTTTT; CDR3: CASSLGRLFF
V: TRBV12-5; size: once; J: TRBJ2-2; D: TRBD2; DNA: TGTGCTAGTGCAAGACTAGCGGGAGTTAGCGGGGAGCTGTTTTTT; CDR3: CASARLAGVSGELFF
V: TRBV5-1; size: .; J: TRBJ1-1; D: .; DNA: TGCGCCAGCAGCTCAGCGGGGGGGCAGAACACTGAAGCTTTCTTT; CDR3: CASSSAGGQNTEAFF
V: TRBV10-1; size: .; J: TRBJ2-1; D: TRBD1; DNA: TGCGCCAGCAGTGAGTCGATCGAGGGGGCCCCTGGCAATGAGCAGTTCTTC; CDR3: CASSESIEGAPGNEQFF
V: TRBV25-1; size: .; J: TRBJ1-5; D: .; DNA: TGTGCCAGCAGTGATAACAGGTCCAATCAGCCCCAGCATTTT; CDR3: CASSDNRSNQPQHF
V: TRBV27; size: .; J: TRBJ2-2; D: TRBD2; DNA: TGTGCCAGCGGAATGGGACTATTTAATCCCGGGGAGCTGTTTTTT; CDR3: CASGMGLFNPGELFF
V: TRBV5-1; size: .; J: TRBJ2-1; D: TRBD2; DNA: TGCGCCAGCAGCTTTGGGGGACTAGCGGGAACGGTTGAGCAGTTCTTC; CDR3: CASSFGGLAGTVEQFF
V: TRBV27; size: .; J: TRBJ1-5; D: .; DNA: TGTGCCAGCAGTCTAACCTGGCAGGGCGGGTTATATAGCAATCAGCCCCAGCATTTT; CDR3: CASSLTWQGGLYSNQPQHF
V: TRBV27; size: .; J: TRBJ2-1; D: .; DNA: TGTGCCAGCAGTCCTACCACCTCCTACAATGAGCAGTTCTTC; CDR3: CASSPTTSYNEQFF
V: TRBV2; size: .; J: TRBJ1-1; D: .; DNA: TGTGCCAGCAGTGAGGGGGGGACCAACACTGAAGCTTTCTTT; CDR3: CASSEGGTNTEAFF
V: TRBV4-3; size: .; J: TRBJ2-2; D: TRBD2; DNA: TGCGCCAGCAGCCAAGGCCTAGCGGGAGGGCCTGGGGAGCTGTTTTTT; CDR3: CASSQGLAGGPGELFF
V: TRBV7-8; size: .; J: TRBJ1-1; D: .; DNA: TGTGCCAGCAGCTTAGTTCGGAACACTGAAGCTTTCTTT; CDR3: CASSLVRNTEAFF
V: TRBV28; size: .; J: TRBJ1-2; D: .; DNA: TGTGCCAGCAGTTTATACCCGTTCTATGGCTACACCTTC; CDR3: CASSLYPFYGYTF
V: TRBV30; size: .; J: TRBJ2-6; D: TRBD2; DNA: TGTGCCTGGGGGGACTACTCTGGGGCCAACGTCCTGACTTTC; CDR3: CAWGDYSGANVLTF
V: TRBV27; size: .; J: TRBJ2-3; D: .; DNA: TGTGCCAGCAGATCCCCGCCTGATACGCAGTATTTT; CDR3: CASRSPPDTQYF
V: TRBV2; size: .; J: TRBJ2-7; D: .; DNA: TGTGCCAGCAGTGAAGCCGGGGTCCGGACCTACGAGCAGTACTTC; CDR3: CASSEAGVRTYEQYF
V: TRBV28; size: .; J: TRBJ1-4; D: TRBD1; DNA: TGTGCCAGCAGTCCCCTGGGAGGGGACAGGGCGTTTGCAACTAATGAAAAACTGTTTTTT; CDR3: CASSPLGGDRAFATNEKLFF
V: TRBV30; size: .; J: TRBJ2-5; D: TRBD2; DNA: TGTGCCTGGGGCGGGGGTAGGCAAGAGACCCAGTACTTC; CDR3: CAWGGGRQETQYF
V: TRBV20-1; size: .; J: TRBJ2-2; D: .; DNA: TGCAGTGCTAGTGGGGAGAACACCGGGGAGCTGTTTTTT; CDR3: CSASGENTGELFF
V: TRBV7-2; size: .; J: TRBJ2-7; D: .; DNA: TGTGCCAGCAGCCTCCGAGCTAGCGATACCTACGAGCAGTACTTC; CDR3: CASSLRASDTYEQYF
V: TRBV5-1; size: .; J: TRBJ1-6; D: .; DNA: TGCGCCAGCAGCTTGGCCCCAGCGGCGAATTCACCCCTCCACTTT; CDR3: CASSLAPAANSPLHF
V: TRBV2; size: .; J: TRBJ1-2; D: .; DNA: TGTGCCAGCAGGGGAAACAGGGACCCTTCCTATGGCTACACCTTC; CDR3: CASRGNRDPSYGYTF
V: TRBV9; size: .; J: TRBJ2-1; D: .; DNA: TGTGCCAGCAGCGTAAGGGCTAGCTCTGGGAGTGAGCAGTTCTTC; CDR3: CASSVRASSGSEQFF
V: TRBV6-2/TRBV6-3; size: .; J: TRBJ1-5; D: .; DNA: TGTGCCAGCAGTCCAGACAAAGTGGTAAATCAGCCCCAGCATTTT; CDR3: CASSPDKVVNQPQHF
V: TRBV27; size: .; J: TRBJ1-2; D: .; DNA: TGTGCCAGCAGTTTTCTGGGCAGCCTTACCCCGTATGGCTACACCTTC; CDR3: CASSFLGSLTPYGYTF
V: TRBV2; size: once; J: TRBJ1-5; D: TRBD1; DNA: TGTGCCAGCAGGAGGGACAGGGTCGTCAATCAGCCCCAGCATTTT; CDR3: CASRRDRVVNQPQHF
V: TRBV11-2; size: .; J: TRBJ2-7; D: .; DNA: TGTGCCAGCAGCTTAGGAGGGGGGGCCTCCTACGAGCAGTACTTC; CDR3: CASSLGGGASYEQYF